What follows is one TCR beta chain and its context. The antigen is unknown. Germline V gene data show CDR1 as DFQATT and CDR2 as SNEGSKA (reference sequence). The V gene lost 3 bases and the J gene lost 1 base, with 15 bases spanning the gap. CDR3 length equals 15 residues. TCRdb re-analysed the RT-PCR reads in MiXCR, keeping a single row per CDR3 protein. The profile covers 650,000 to 850,000 distinct CDR3 sequences, with about 14% appearing a single time and around 6.5% taken by the ten largest. This sample stems from a study of response to subunit inactivated influenza vaccine. Study-level results: T cells newly recruited by each seasonal influenza vaccination are few, the authors suggested.

This clonotype originated in a man aged 45-60 years who received an inactivated influenza vaccine. The rearrangement links TRBV20-1 to TRBJ1-1, with D perhaps TRBD1 (6 bases). The material sequenced was PBMCs from blood, taken 14 days before vaccination. The CDR3 sequence: CSASELKQGNTEAFF. The CDR3, as DNA: TGCAGTGCTAGCGAATTGAAACAGGGGAACACTGAAGCTTTCTTT.